Listed below are T cell receptor beta chains from one sample, sequenced in a study of blood T cell repertoires in COVID-19. Sequenced by immunoSEQ multiplex PCR; TCRdb stores in-frame clones only, minus some. The sample contains approximately 270,000 clones, about 85% of which appear only once. Sequenced input: peripheral blood. The receptor source for this set is a human donor with COVID-19, enrolled during active disease. The donor label of this sample is uncertain. CDR3s include the opening cysteine and the closing phenylalanine or tryptophan. D genes are given only for firm matches. Clone size is given for some rows only: seen once, a few or many times, or a class if the clone is expanded.

V gene: TRBV7-3
D gene: NA
clone size: once
J gene: TRBJ2-5
CDR3 DNA: TGTGCCAGCAGCTTATTGAGGCGAGAGACCCAGTACTTC
CDR3 protein: CASSLLRRETQYF

V gene: TRBV28
D gene: TRBD1
clone size: NA
J gene: TRBJ1-1
CDR3 DNA: TGTGCCAGCAGTTCGTCCGGGACAGGGGGCGTAGGAGCTTTCTTT
CDR3 protein: CASSSSGTGGVGAFF

V gene: TRBV9
D gene: NA
clone size: NA
J gene: TRBJ2-3
CDR3 DNA: TGTGCCAGCAGCGTATTTAGCGATGTAGATACGCAGTATTTT
CDR3 protein: CASSVFSDVDTQYF

V gene: TRBV6-5
D gene: NA
clone size: NA
J gene: TRBJ2-7
CDR3 DNA: TGTGCCAGCTCCCTAGAGTACGAGCAGTACTTC
CDR3 protein: CASSLEYEQYF

V gene: TRBV30
D gene: TRBD2
clone size: NA
J gene: TRBJ2-3
CDR3 DNA: TGTGCCTGGAGTGTAGACGGGAGGGCCGCAGATACGCAGTATTTT
CDR3 protein: CAWSVDGRAADTQYF

V gene: TRBV30
D gene: TRBD1
clone size: NA
J gene: TRBJ1-2
CDR3 DNA: TGTGCCTGGAGTAGGACAGGGAAGTATGGCTACACCTTC
CDR3 protein: CAWSRTGKYGYTF

V gene: TRBV27
D gene: NA
clone size: NA
J gene: TRBJ2-1
CDR3 DNA: TGTGCCAGCAGTACGCCGGGAGCTTTCTACAATGAGCAGTTCTTC
CDR3 protein: CASSTPGAFYNEQFF

V gene: TRBV5-1
D gene: NA
clone size: NA
J gene: TRBJ1-6
CDR3 DNA: TGCGCCAGCAGCTTGGGGACAGTGTTAGGACCCCTCCACTTT
CDR3 protein: CASSLGTVLGPLHF

V gene: TRBV6-6
D gene: NA
clone size: NA
J gene: TRBJ1-2
CDR3 DNA: TGTGCCAGCAGTTACTCGGACGGGGTGGGCTACACCTTC
CDR3 protein: CASSYSDGVGYTF

V gene: TRBV12-3/TRBV12-4
D gene: NA
clone size: NA
J gene: TRBJ2-5
CDR3 DNA: TGTGCCAGCAGTTTGGAGGGGGCGCGGACCCAGTACTTC
CDR3 protein: CASSLEGARTQYF

V gene: TRBV6-5
D gene: TRBD2
clone size: NA
J gene: TRBJ2-1
CDR3 DNA: TGTGCCAGCAGTTACTCGGGGACTAGCGGGACCAATGAGCAGTTCTTC
CDR3 protein: CASSYSGTSGTNEQFF

V gene: TRBV2
D gene: NA
clone size: NA
J gene: TRBJ2-5
CDR3 DNA: TGTGCCAGCAGCTACTCACAAGAGACCCAGTACTTC
CDR3 protein: CASSYSQETQYF

V gene: TRBV30
D gene: TRBD2
clone size: NA
J gene: TRBJ2-1
CDR3 DNA: TGTGCCTGGAGTTTAGGACTAGCGGGAGACGGCTCCTACAATGAGCAGTTCTTC
CDR3 protein: CAWSLGLAGDGSYNEQFF

V gene: TRBV18
D gene: NA
clone size: NA
J gene: TRBJ1-1
CDR3 DNA: TGTGCCAGCTCACCATCGGAGGTTGGGGACACTGAAGCTTTCTTT
CDR3 protein: CASSPSEVGDTEAFF

V gene: TRBV6-1
D gene: TRBD2
clone size: NA
J gene: TRBJ2-1
CDR3 DNA: TGTGCCAGCAGTTCCCGGACTAGTTTAAATGAGCAGTTCTTC
CDR3 protein: CASSSRTSLNEQFF

V gene: TRBV7-2
D gene: TRBD2
clone size: NA
J gene: TRBJ2-7
CDR3 DNA: TGTGCCAGCAGCTTCGGGTTAGCGGGGGCCGAGCAGTACTTC
CDR3 protein: CASSFGLAGAEQYF

V gene: TRBV19
D gene: NA
clone size: few
J gene: TRBJ2-1
CDR3 DNA: TGTGCCAGTAGTACCCCCGGCTCCGGGGTCACGGTAGGTGAGCAGTTCTTC
CDR3 protein: CASSTPGSGVTVGEQFF

V gene: TRBV28
D gene: TRBD1
clone size: NA
J gene: TRBJ1-1
CDR3 DNA: TGTGCCAGCGGGCTGACAGGGGAGGAGGGGGAGGCTTTCTTT
CDR3 protein: CASGLTGEEGEAFF

V gene: TRBV30
D gene: NA
clone size: once
J gene: TRBJ1-1
CDR3 DNA: TGTGCCTGGATGGTGGGTGGGGCAGCAGAAGCTTTCTTT
CDR3 protein: CAWMVGGAAEAFF

V gene: TRBV5-1
D gene: NA
clone size: NA
J gene: TRBJ1-5
CDR3 DNA: TGCGCCAGCAGCTTGAATGGCAGGGGAAGCAATCAGCCCCAGCATTTT
CDR3 protein: CASSLNGRGSNQPQHF

V gene: TRBV7-2
D gene: TRBD1
clone size: NA
J gene: TRBJ1-1
CDR3 DNA: TGTGCCAGCAGCTTAGTCCCGACAGGGGTGGCTGAAGCTTTCTTT
CDR3 protein: CASSLVPTGVAEAFF

V gene: TRBV7-2
D gene: NA
clone size: few
J gene: TRBJ2-2
CDR3 DNA: TGTGCCAGCAGCCCGGGAAGGGAGGCGACCGGGGAGCTGTTTTTT
CDR3 protein: CASSPGREATGELFF

V gene: TRBV9
D gene: NA
clone size: NA
J gene: TRBJ1-3
CDR3 DNA: TGTGCCAGCAGCGTCCGTGGGGAGGGCGGAAACACCATATATTTT
CDR3 protein: CASSVRGEGGNTIYF

V gene: TRBV11-2
D gene: TRBD2
clone size: NA
J gene: TRBJ2-7
CDR3 DNA: TGTGCCAGTACCTTAAATGCGGGGGACCCGAGATTCTTC
CDR3 protein: CASTLNAGDPRFF

V gene: TRBV2
D gene: NA
clone size: NA
J gene: TRBJ1-5
CDR3 DNA: TGTGCCAGCAGTGGGGGAGGGGTGAATCAGCCCCAGCATTTT
CDR3 protein: CASSGGGVNQPQHF

V gene: TRBV5-1
D gene: TRBD1
clone size: NA
J gene: TRBJ2-2
CDR3 DNA: TGCGCCAGCAGCTTCGGGACAGGGTCTTCGGGGGAGCTGTTTTTT
CDR3 protein: CASSFGTGSSGELFF

V gene: TRBV10-3
D gene: NA
clone size: NA
J gene: TRBJ1-1
CDR3 DNA: TGTGCCATCAGTGAGTCGGGGGCAGGGGTGAACACTGAAGCTTTCTTT
CDR3 protein: CAISESGAGVNTEAFF

V gene: TRBV29-1
D gene: NA
clone size: NA
J gene: TRBJ1-4
CDR3 DNA: TGCAGCGTTGGAATAGTAGAGTCAACAACTAATGAAAAACTGTTTTTT
CDR3 protein: CSVGIVESTTNEKLFF

V gene: TRBV3-1/TRBV3-2
D gene: NA
clone size: once
J gene: TRBJ2-3
CDR3 DNA: TGTGCCAGCAGCCAAGGATCGGGACTCAAAGCAGATACGCAGTATTTT
CDR3 protein: CASSQGSGLKADTQYF

V gene: TRBV20-1
D gene: NA
clone size: NA
J gene: TRBJ2-7
CDR3 DNA: TGCAGTGCTAGAATCCGGGAGCAGTACTTC
CDR3 protein: CSARIREQYF

V gene: TRBV4-3
D gene: NA
clone size: NA
J gene: TRBJ2-3
CDR3 DNA: TGCGCCAGCAGCCTCCGCCCCAGGGCGGCCACAGATACGCAGTATTTT
CDR3 protein: CASSLRPRAATDTQYF

V gene: TRBV6-6
D gene: NA
clone size: NA
J gene: TRBJ1-3
CDR3 DNA: TGTGCCAGCAGTTCAGGGTTCGCGCCGCTAAACACCATATATTTT
CDR3 protein: CASSSGFAPLNTIYF

V gene: TRBV30
D gene: TRBD1
clone size: NA
J gene: TRBJ1-3
CDR3 DNA: TGTGCCTGGAGGACTCAGGGGGCTGGAAACACCATATATTTT
CDR3 protein: CAWRTQGAGNTIYF

V gene: TRBV28
D gene: NA
clone size: many
J gene: TRBJ1-1
CDR3 DNA: TGTGCCAGCAGTCCGGCGGGGGAGAACACTGAAGCTTTCTTT
CDR3 protein: CASSPAGENTEAFF

V gene: TRBV28
D gene: TRBD2
clone size: NA
J gene: TRBJ2-3
CDR3 DNA: TGTGCCAGCAGTCTTCTCTTGACTAGCGGAAACACAGATACGCAGTATTTT
CDR3 protein: CASSLLLTSGNTDTQYF

V gene: TRBV6-5
D gene: NA
clone size: NA
J gene: TRBJ1-1
CDR3 DNA: TGTGCCAGCAGTTTTGATTACAGGGAAAACACTGAAGCTTTCTTT
CDR3 protein: CASSFDYRENTEAFF

V gene: TRBV28
D gene: TRBD1
clone size: NA
J gene: TRBJ1-3
CDR3 DNA: TGTGCCAGCAATCCGGGACAGACTGGAAACACCATATATTTT
CDR3 protein: CASNPGQTGNTIYF

V gene: TRBV27
D gene: NA
clone size: NA
J gene: TRBJ1-2
CDR3 DNA: TGTGCCAGCAGTTTATGGGGCGCTGGGGGCTACACCTTC
CDR3 protein: CASSLWGAGGYTF

V gene: TRBV7-2
D gene: TRBD1
clone size: NA
J gene: TRBJ1-6
CDR3 DNA: TGTGCCAGCAGCTCGACAGGGGGCAATTCACCCCTCCACTTT
CDR3 protein: CASSSTGGNSPLHF

V gene: TRBV2
D gene: NA
clone size: NA
J gene: TRBJ1-5
CDR3 DNA: TGTGCCAGCAGTGAAGCGCGCGGGATTAGCAATCAGCCCCAGCATTTT
CDR3 protein: CASSEARGISNQPQHF

V gene: TRBV30
D gene: NA
clone size: few
J gene: TRBJ1-2
CDR3 DNA: TGTGCCTGGAGTGTACGGGGAGGGCAGATGAGCTACACCTTC
CDR3 protein: CAWSVRGGQMSYTF

V gene: TRBV6-1
D gene: TRBD1
clone size: NA
J gene: TRBJ2-5
CDR3 DNA: TGTGCCAGCAGTGAATTGGAAGGCAGGGGGCGCTGGGAGACCCAGTACTTC
CDR3 protein: CASSELEGRGRWETQYF

V gene: TRBV6-1
D gene: TRBD2
clone size: few
J gene: TRBJ2-5
CDR3 DNA: TGTGCCAGCAGTGAAGGGCTACTAGCGGGGCGCGGAGAGACCCAGTACTTC
CDR3 protein: CASSEGLLAGRGETQYF

V gene: TRBV29-1
D gene: TRBD2
clone size: NA
J gene: TRBJ2-2
CDR3 DNA: TGCAGCGTGGGGAGGGGTCTAGCGGGAACGAACACCGGGGAGCTGTTTTTT
CDR3 protein: CSVGRGLAGTNTGELFF

V gene: TRBV27
D gene: NA
clone size: NA
J gene: TRBJ1-2
CDR3 DNA: TGTGCCAGCAGTTCGCCTGGACAGAGCTATGGCTACACCTTC
CDR3 protein: CASSSPGQSYGYTF

V gene: TRBV7-8
D gene: NA
clone size: NA
J gene: TRBJ2-2
CDR3 DNA: TGTGCCAGCAGCCCTGTCACCGGGGAGCTGTTTTTT
CDR3 protein: CASSPVTGELFF

V gene: TRBV29-1
D gene: TRBD1
clone size: NA
J gene: TRBJ2-7
CDR3 DNA: TGCAGCGCCACAGGGGAAGGGGACGAGCAGTACTTC
CDR3 protein: CSATGEGDEQYF

V gene: TRBV19
D gene: NA
clone size: NA
J gene: TRBJ1-2
CDR3 DNA: TGTGCCAGTAGTCTTTTCACGGACAGTCGTTATGGCTACACCTTC
CDR3 protein: CASSLFTDSRYGYTF

V gene: TRBV12-3/TRBV12-4
D gene: NA
clone size: NA
J gene: TRBJ1-2
CDR3 DNA: TGTGCCAGCAGTTACGGGGATGGCTACACCTTC
CDR3 protein: CASSYGDGYTF

V gene: TRBV4-2
D gene: NA
clone size: NA
J gene: TRBJ2-2
CDR3 DNA: TGTGCCAGCAGCCAAGGCGTATCGGGTGGGAGACGGACCGGGGAGCTGTTTTTT
CDR3 protein: CASSQGVSGGRRTGELFF